Listed below are T cell receptor beta chains from one sample, sequenced in a study of technical replicates of blood from a handful of donors. TCRdb's table, derived via immunoSEQ multiplex PCR, lists solely in-frame clones and lacks some. The table records about 80,000 clones, around 90% of them present only once. The sequencing input was T cells isolated from PBMCs. These receptors were obtained from a human donor in good health. Both conserved end residues are part of each CDR3. The D gene is left open where the match is weak. The size field is filled for only some rows; it gives once, few, many or a size class.

d_gene | j_gene | abundance | v_gene | CDR3aa | CDR3nt
TRBD2 | TRBJ2-7 | NA | TRBV19 | CASSILAAGSYEQYF | TGTGCCAGTAGTATCCTAGCGGCAGGCTCCTACGAGCAGTACTTC
TRBD2 | TRBJ2-1 | NA | TRBV14 | CASTLGLAGGMRWQFF | TGTGCCAGCACCCTGGGACTAGCGGGAGGAATGCGGTGGCAGTTCTTC
TRBD1 | TRBJ2-1 | NA | TRBV19 | CASSRDRFNEQFF | TGTGCCAGTAGTAGGGACAGATTCAATGAGCAGTTCTTC
TRBD2 | TRBJ2-1 | NA | TRBV7-6 | CASSSNRREWDENEQFF | TGTGCCAGCAGCTCGAATCGGCGGGAGTGGGATGAAAATGAGCAGTTCTTC
TRBD1 | TRBJ2-1 | once | TRBV18 | CASSLGDRAYNEQFF | TGTGCCAGCTCACTAGGGGACAGGGCCTACAATGAGCAGTTCTTC
NA | TRBJ1-5 | NA | TRBV9 | CASSIGGSGDEPQHF | TGTGCCAGCAGTATAGGGGGATCCGGGGATGAGCCCCAGCATTTT
TRBD1 | TRBJ2-5 | NA | TRBV7-2 | CASSGRDRGRETQYF | TGTGCCAGCAGCGGGAGAGACAGGGGTAGAGAGACCCAGTACTTC
NA | TRBJ2-7 | NA | TRBV6-5 | CASSYSGEDYYEQYF | TGTGCCAGCAGTTACTCGGGGGAGGATTACTACGAGCAGTACTTC
TRBD2 | TRBJ2-1 | NA | TRBV2 | CAMVAGTSGSRNNEQFF | TGTGCCATGGTTGCGGGGACTAGCGGGAGTAGGAACAATGAGCAGTTCTTC
NA | TRBJ1-2 | once | TRBV11-3 | CASSLVGEIYGYTF | TGTGCCAGCAGCTTAGTCGGGGAAATTTATGGCTACACCTTC
NA | TRBJ2-7 | NA | TRBV6-1 | CASSELRTSYEQYF | TGTGCCAGCAGTGAATTGAGGACAAGCTACGAGCAGTACTTC
TRBD1 | TRBJ1-2 | NA | TRBV7-9 | CASRDRGGYTF | TGTGCCAGCAGGGACAGGGGCGGCTACACCTTC
NA | TRBJ2-7 | NA | TRBV9 | CASSAHLSQGINYEQYF | TGTGCCAGCAGCGCCCATCTTAGTCAGGGGATAAACTACGAGCAGTACTTC
NA | TRBJ1-4 | NA | TRBV27 | CASSSPGMGNEKLFF | TGTGCCAGCAGCTCCCCAGGGATGGGTAATGAAAAACTGTTTTTT
TRBD1 | TRBJ1-2 | NA | TRBV27 | CASSTGGYGYTF | TGTGCCAGCAGTACAGGGGGCTATGGCTACACCTTC
NA | TRBJ2-5 | NA | TRBV15 | CATSRETTLRKETQYF | TGTGCCACCAGCAGAGAGACAACCCTTCGCAAAGAGACCCAGTACTTC
TRBD2 | TRBJ2-3 | NA | TRBV30 | CAWSRTRGGDTQYF | TGTGCCTGGAGTAGGACTAGAGGTGGAGATACGCAGTATTTT
TRBD1 | TRBJ1-1 | NA | TRBV6-5 | CASRIRQGMTEAFF | TGTGCCAGTCGAATTAGACAGGGTATGACTGAAGCTTTCTTT
TRBD1 | TRBJ2-1 | NA | TRBV6-5 | CASSYSGTGWYEQFF | TGTGCCAGCAGTTACTCTGGGACAGGGTGGTATGAGCAGTTCTTC
TRBD1 | TRBJ1-2 | NA | TRBV6-5 | CASSQRQGRFDGYTF | TGTGCCAGCAGTCAACGACAGGGGCGATTCGATGGCTACACCTTC
NA | TRBJ1-5 | NA | TRBV6-5 | CASSYSVAGQPQHF | TGTGCCAGCAGTTACTCAGTGGCGGGACAGCCCCAGCATTTT
TRBD1 | TRBJ1-4 | NA | TRBV27 | CATRRVGTGDEKLFF | TGTGCCACCAGGAGGGTAGGGACAGGGGACGAAAAACTGTTTTTT
TRBD1 | TRBJ2-7 | NA | TRBV7-2 | CASSLTPGQAPYEQYF | TGTGCCAGCAGCTTAACCCCGGGACAGGCCCCCTACGAGCAGTACTTC
NA | TRBJ1-3 | NA | TRBV30 | CAWSVGPTPGNTIYF | TGTGCCTGGAGTGTTGGTCCAACTCCTGGAAACACCATATATTTT
NA | TRBJ2-3 | NA | TRBV6-4 | CASSETGTDTQYF | TGTGCCAGCAGTGAGACTGGTACAGATACGCAGTATTTT
TRBD2 | TRBJ2-1 | NA | TRBV27 | CASSRGVDNEQFF | TGTGCCAGCAGTCGGGGGGTGGACAATGAGCAGTTCTTC
TRBD2 | TRBJ2-7 | NA | TRBV10-1 | CASSGGGSSYEQYF | TGCGCCAGCAGTGGAGGCGGGAGCTCCTACGAGCAGTACTTC
NA | TRBJ2-1 | NA | TRBV25-1 | CASLNRGGRGNEQFF | TGTGCCAGTCTTAACCGAGGGGGACGAGGCAATGAGCAGTTCTTC
NA | TRBJ2-1 | NA | TRBV30 | CAWMVETQQFF | TGTGCCTGGATGGTTGAGACTCAGCAGTTCTTC